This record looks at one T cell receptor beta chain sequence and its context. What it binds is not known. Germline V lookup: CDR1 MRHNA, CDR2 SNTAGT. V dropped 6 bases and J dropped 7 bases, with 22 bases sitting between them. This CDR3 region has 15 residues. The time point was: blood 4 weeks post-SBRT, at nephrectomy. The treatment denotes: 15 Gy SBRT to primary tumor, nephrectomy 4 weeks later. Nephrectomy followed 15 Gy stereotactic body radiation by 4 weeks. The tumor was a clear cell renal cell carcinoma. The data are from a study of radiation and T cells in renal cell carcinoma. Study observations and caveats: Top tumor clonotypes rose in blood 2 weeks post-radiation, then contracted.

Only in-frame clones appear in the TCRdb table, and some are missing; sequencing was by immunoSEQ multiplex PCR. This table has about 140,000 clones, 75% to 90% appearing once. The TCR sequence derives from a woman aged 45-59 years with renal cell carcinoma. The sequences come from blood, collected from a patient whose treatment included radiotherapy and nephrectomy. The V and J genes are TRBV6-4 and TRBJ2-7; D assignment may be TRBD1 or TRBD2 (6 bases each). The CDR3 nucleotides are TGTGCCAGCAGGCCCCGGGGGCCATGGATCGGAGAGCAGTACTTC. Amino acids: CASRPRGPWIGEQYF.